This TCR beta chain was sequenced during a study of blood T cell repertoires in COVID-19. Participants' reported clinical history set cohort assignment. Trimming took 4 bases from V and 4 from J, leaving 14 bases between them. CDR3 length: 14 amino acids. CDR1 is SGDLS, CDR2 YYNGEE, per germline. Produced via immunoSEQ multiplex PCR; TCRdb's table is partial and in-frame only. The sample has 400,000 to 450,000 clones; around 90% are singletons. This sequence was found in a man between 18 and 35 years old who had recovered from COVID-19. This chain connects TRBV9 to TRBJ1-2; D call uncertain. Sequencing was performed on PBMCs or T cells enriched from blood (not recorded which). CDR3 bases: TGTGCCAGCAGCCCCCTCATCAGTTTCTATGGCTACACCTTC. This gives the protein CASSPLISFYGYTF.